This T cell receptor (beta chain) was observed in a study of blood T cell repertoires in COVID-19. The overall study: Acute and convalescent COVID-19 samples came from the United States, Italy and Spain. From T cells, B-cell-depleted T cells, or PBMCs came the material, which was cDNA or gDNA.

This CDR3 has 12 residues. From germline, CDR1 is MDHEN and CDR2 SYDVKM. V was trimmed by 10 bases and J by 4 bases, leaving 13 bases between them. Per the authors' pipeline: By means of reference gene primer amplification, nucleated cell counts were estimated. The repertoire was sequenced with immunoSEQ multiplex PCR; TCRdb's copy has only in-frame clones and lacks some. V and J calls and clone size come straight from that table; D and trimming were deduced from the DNA. The sample has roughly 87,000 clones; about two thirds are singletons. Sequencing input: peripheral blood. The chain joins TRBV28 to TRBJ1-2; no clear D. The receptor was derived from a woman of 80 years or more with acute or convalescent COVID-19. This chain's CDR3 is CAIQAILYGYTF. The DNA for the CDR3 is TGTGCCATCCAGGCCATCCTCTATGGCTACACCTTC.